The T cell receptor (beta chain) under discussion was sequenced for a study of blood T cell repertoires in COVID-19. Study background: Sample material is recorded as cDNA or gDNA derived from T cells, B-cell-depleted T cells, or PBMCs.

The CDR3 length is 12 residues. Sequencing used immunoSEQ multiplex PCR; TCRdb keeps in-frame clones, though not all of them. The sample carries roughly 330,000 clones, about 85% recorded once. This receptor was identified in a woman younger than 45 who had recovered from COVID-19. The V and J genes are TRBV21-1 and TRBJ1-1; TRBD1, the D gene given by the table, was not confirmed from the DNA. TRBV21-1 is annotated as a pseudogene. The sample was PBMCs or T cells enriched from blood (not recorded which). CDR3 residues: CASSKQNTEAFF. DNA of the CDR3: TGTGCCAGCAGCAAACAGAACACTGAAGCTTTCTTT.